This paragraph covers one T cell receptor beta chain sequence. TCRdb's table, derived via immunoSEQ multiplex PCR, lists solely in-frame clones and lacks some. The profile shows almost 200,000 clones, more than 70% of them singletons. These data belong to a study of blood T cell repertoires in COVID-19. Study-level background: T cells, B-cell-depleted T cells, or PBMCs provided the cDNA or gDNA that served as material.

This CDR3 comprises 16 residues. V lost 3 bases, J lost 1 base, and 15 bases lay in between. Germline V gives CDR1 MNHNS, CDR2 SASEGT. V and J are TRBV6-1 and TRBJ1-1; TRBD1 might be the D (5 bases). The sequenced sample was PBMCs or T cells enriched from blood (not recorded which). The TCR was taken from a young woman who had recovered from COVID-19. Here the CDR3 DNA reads TGTGCCAGCAGTGAGGCTGCAGGGTTTAAGAACACTGAAGCTTTCTTT. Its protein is CASSEAAGFKNTEAFF.